The 14 T cell receptor beta chains in this list originate from one sample, sequenced in a study of T cell responses to AZD1222 COVID-19 vaccine. Only in-frame clones appear in the TCRdb table, and some are missing; sequencing was by immunoSEQ multiplex PCR. The sample consists of about 100,000 clones, about 90% of them appearing once. Sequences were derived from peripheral blood, sampled 28 days after the second AZD1222 dose. The receptors shown here come from an adult who received the AZD1222 COVID-19 vaccine.

This sequence joins TRBV7-3 and TRBJ1-3; D might be TRBD1 (5 bases). The CDR3 runs 13 residues. Germline lookup yields CDR1 SGHTA and CDR2 FQGTGA. V gave up 7 bases and J gave up 4 bases, with 11 bases separating them. In DNA, the CDR3 is TGTGCCAGCACGACGCGGGACGGAAACACCATATATTTT. This encodes CASTTRDGNTIYF.

CDR3 protein: CASSQGTSGHSSYEQYF. In DNA, the CDR3 is TGTGCCAGCAGCCAAGGGACTAGCGGGCACAGTTCCTACGAGCAGTACTTC. V and J are TRBV4-2 and TRBJ2-7; 11 bases are shared with TRBD2. The V gene's germline CDR1 is LGHNA and CDR2 YNFKEQ. V lost 1 base and J lost 1; bases outside the gene matches: 6. This CDR3 is built from 17 residues.

This clone has a handful of counts. The chain combines TRBV21-1 with TRBJ1-4; TRBD1 is the table's D call and was not checked against the DNA. TRBV21-1 is reported as a pseudogene. This CDR3 contains 18 residues. Here the CDR3 reads CASSKYRASKSTNEKLFF. CDR3 DNA sequence: TGTGCCAGCAGCAAATACAGGGCCTCCAAGTCAACTAATGAAAAACTGTTTTTT.

This chain connects TRBV7-8 to TRBJ1-1; the match to TRBD1 covers 7 bases. J was trimmed by 2 bases and V by 1 base; bases with no gene match: 7. The CDR3 runs 16 residues. The germline CDR1 and CDR2 sequences are SGHVS and FQNEAQ. CDR3 sequence: CASSLGTGAPNTEAFF. The CDR3 bases are TGTGCCAGCAGCTTAGGGACAGGAGCACCCAACACTGAAGCTTTCTTT.

V gene TRBV12-5 combines with J gene TRBJ2-1; 11 bases are shared with TRBD2. Germline loops: CDR1 LGHNT, CDR2 FRNRAP. The length of the CDR3 is 15 residues. With 6 bases clipped from V and 3 bases from J, the junction kept 4 bases outside the gene matches. The CDR3 spells CASGQGTSGYNEQFF. Here the CDR3 DNA reads TGTGCTAGTGGCCAGGGGACTAGCGGCTACAATGAGCAGTTCTTC.

This chain connects TRBV28 to TRBJ2-3; 9 nucleotides line up with TRBD2. Germline values: CDR1 MDHEN, CDR2 SYDVKM. Trimming removed 5 bases from V and 6 bases from J; junction bases left unmatched: 15. This CDR3 is 17 amino acids long. In nucleotides, the CDR3 is TGTGCCAGCAGTAGAACACGGGGCGGGAGGGCACCCGATACGCAGTATTTT. The encoded protein is CASSRTRGGRAPDTQYF. Full variable domain (outside the CDR3, taken from reference TRBV28 and TRBJ2-3): DVKVTQSSRYLVKRTGEKVFLECVQDMDHENMFWYRQDPGLGLRLIYFSYDVKMKEKGDIPEGYSVSREKKERFSLILESASTNQTSMYLCASSRTRGGRAPDTQYFGPGTRLTVL.

The V and J genes are TRBV7-9 and TRBJ1-5; 9 bases map to TRBD1. Germline CDR1 reads SEHNR; CDR2 reads FQNEAQ (reference sequence). This CDR3 is built from 16 residues. V shed 4 bases and J 9 bases; nucleotides not matched to a gene: 13. CDR3 sequence (DNA): TGTGCCAGCAGCTCCTCCGGGACAGGGTTCAGTACGCCCCAGCATTTT. Amino acid sequence: CASSSSGTGFSTPQHF. Looking up the rest from reference TRBV7-9 and TRBJ1-5 gives the full variable domain: DTGVSQNPRHKITKRGQNVTFRCDPISEHNRLYWYRQTLGQGPEFLTYFQNEAQLEKSRLLSDRFSAERPKGSFSTLEIQRTEQGDSAMYLCASSSSGTGFSTPQHFGDGTRLSIL.

V gene TRBV5-1 combines with J gene TRBJ2-7; D not resolved. V was pared by 4 bases and J by 1 base, with 15 bases between. CDR1 and CDR2 (germline): SGHRS, YFSETQ. The length of the CDR3 is 15 residues. The CDR3 protein is CASSPPNGVSYEQYF. The CDR3 DNA reads TGCGCCAGCAGCCCCCCAAATGGGGTATCCTACGAGCAGTACTTC. Together with reference TRBV5-1 and TRBJ2-7, the CDR3 gives the full variable domain: KAGVTQTPRYLIKTRGQQVTLSCSPISGHRSVSWYQQTPGQGLQFLFEYFSETQRNKGNFPGRFSGRQFSNSRSEMNVSTLELGDSALYLCASSPPNGVSYEQYFGPGTRLTVT.

V usage is TRBV5-4 and J usage is TRBJ2-3, with D perhaps matching TRBD1 (5 bases). The germline V gene encodes CDR1 SGHNT and CDR2 YYREEE (reference sequence). V shed 0 bases and J shed 2 bases, with 13 bases lying between them. The CDR3 has 16 residues. The CDR3 DNA is TGTGCCAGCAGCTTGGCAGGGAACCTTCCCACAGATACGCAGTATTTT. This encodes CASSLAGNLPTDTQYF.

The J gene is TRBJ1-3, the V gene TRBV5-1; 7 nucleotides agree with TRBD1. After removal of 3 bases from V and 1 base from J, the junction contained 10 bases not matched to a gene. Per germline, CDR1 SGHRS and CDR2 YFSETQ. CDR3 length: 17 residues. CDR3 nucleotide sequence: TGCGCCAGCAGCTCTCAACCGGGACAGATGTCTGGAAACACCATATATTTT. Protein: CASSSQPGQMSGNTIYF.

The rearrangement joins TRBV10-2 to TRBJ1-6; D is ambiguous. The CDR3 totals 14 residues. Germline V CDR1 and CDR2: WSHSY, SAAADI. V was shortened by 4 bases and J by 8 bases, with 12 bases between the two germline ends. This CDR3 is CASSGGRSDSPLHF. CDR3 DNA sequence: TGCGCCAGCAGTGGTGGCAGGTCGGATTCACCCCTCCACTTT.

This chain joins TRBV14 and TRBJ1-5, with 7 bases lining up with TRBD1. The V gene's germline CDR1 is SGHDN and CDR2 FVKESK. The CDR3 loop spans 14 amino acids. J gave up 7 bases and V 4 bases, and 7 bases lay outside the gene matches. The CDR3 DNA sequence: TGTGCCAGCAGCCTGACAGGGACGGCCCAGCCCCAGCATTTT. Its translation: CASSLTGTAQPQHF.

The CDR3 bases are TGTGCCAGCAGCGCGGCTACCGGCACTGAAGCTTTCTTT. This translates into CASSAATGTEAFF. The chain is built from TRBV9 and TRBJ1-1; no clear D gene. The germline V and J ends were trimmed by 3 bases and 4 bases, with 10 bases remaining between them. CDR3 size: 13 residues. The germline gives CDR1 SGDLS, CDR2 YYNGEE.

The chain is built from TRBV11-3 and TRBJ2-1; 9 nucleotides align to TRBD1. The CDR3 has 14 amino acids. CDR1 SGHNT and CDR2 YENEEA come from the germline V gene. V was clipped by 1 base and J by 9 bases; unmatched bases: 4. In DNA, the CDR3 is TGTGCCAGCAGCTTAGGGGACAGGGCAGGTGAGCAGTTCTTC. Protein sequence: CASSLGDRAGEQFF.